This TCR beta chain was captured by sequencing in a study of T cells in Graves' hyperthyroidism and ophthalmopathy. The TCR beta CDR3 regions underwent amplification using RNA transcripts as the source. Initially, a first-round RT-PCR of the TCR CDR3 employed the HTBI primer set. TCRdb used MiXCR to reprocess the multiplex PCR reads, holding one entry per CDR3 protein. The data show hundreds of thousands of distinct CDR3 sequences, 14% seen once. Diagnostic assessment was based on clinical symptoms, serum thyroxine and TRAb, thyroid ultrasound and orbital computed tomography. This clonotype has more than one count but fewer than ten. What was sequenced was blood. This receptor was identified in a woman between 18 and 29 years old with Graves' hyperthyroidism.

CDR3 coding DNA: TGTGCCAGCAGGACAGGGGATGGGGCCAACGTCCTGACTTTC. This codes for CASRTGDGANVLTF. The chain uses TRBV7-9 and TRBJ2-6; TRBD1 aligns across 8 bases. The CDR3 is made up of 14 amino acids. Germline loops: CDR1 SEHNR, CDR2 FQNEAQ (reference sequence). With 6 bases clipped from V and 3 bases from J, the junction kept 1 base outside the gene matches.